Each of the 30 T cell receptor beta chains below was sequenced from the same sample in a study of OX40 agonist ivuxolimab in advanced cancers. Clones were sequenced by immunoSEQ multiplex PCR, and TCRdb holds only the in-frame ones, with some missing. The repertoire holds tens of thousands of clones, with about 83% as singletons. The input for sequencing was CD4+ or CD8+ T cells sorted from blood, taken in a trial of the OX40 agonist ivuxolimab. The receptors shown here come from an adult with an advanced solid tumor such as melanoma, head and neck, liver or kidney cancer.

This chain links TRBV6-4 with TRBJ2-2; D is unresolved. Trimming shortened V by 2 bases and J by 3 bases, and 13 bases separated the two germline ends. Germline-derived CDR1 and CDR2 are MRHNA and SNTAGT. The CDR3 has 16 residues. The CDR3 is CASSDQVLFDTGELFF. CDR3 sequence (DNA): TGTGCCAGCAGTGACCAGGTTCTTTTTGACACCGGGGAGCTGTTTTTT.

This clone showed up just a few times. CDR3 in DNA: TGTGCCAGCAGTACTCAACCGGGCCAGGGCTTTGGGGAACTGTTTTTT. It translates to CASSTQPGQGFGELFF. This chain links TRBV28 with TRBJ1-4, with a tentative D call TRBD1 (5 bases). The length of the CDR3 is 16 residues. The ends were cut back, 5 bases at V and 12 bases at J, with 25 bases in the middle. Germline V gene lookup returns CDR1 MDHEN and CDR2 SYDVKM.

Of note for this clone: The junction departs from the called germline gene at one end, perhaps through a read error. V and J are TRBV19 and TRBJ2-7; D uncertain. CDR1 and CDR2 from the germline V gene are LNHDA and SQIVND (reference sequence). The CDR3 has 13 residues. The CDR3 sequence is CASTPRPPYGQYF. In nucleotides, the CDR3 is TGTGCCAGTACCCCCAGGCCACCCTACGGGCAGTACTTC.

This chain links TRBV6-1 with TRBJ2-3, with D hard to call. The length of the CDR3 is 14 residues. With 7 bases removed from V and 6 bases from J, the gap between germline ends came to 17 bases. Germline V lookup: CDR1 MNHNS, CDR2 SASEGT. CDR3 loop: CASIAQNGPDTQYF. CDR3 nucleotides: TGTGCCAGCATAGCCCAAAACGGCCCGGATACGCAGTATTTT.

The chain employs TRBV5-1 and TRBJ2-7, with 11 bases matching TRBD1. The CDR3 extends over 16 amino acids. In germline, CDR1 is SGHRS, CDR2 YFSETQ. With 4 bases clipped from V and 6 bases from J, the junction kept 12 bases outside the gene matches. The CDR3 reads CASSRTPGQGGPEQYF. Here the CDR3 DNA reads TGCGCCAGCAGCCGAACTCCGGGACAGGGGGGACCCGAGCAGTACTTC.

This clone was detected once. The gene calls are TRBV6-1 and TRBJ2-7; D is unresolved. Trimming left V 1 base short and J 0 bases short, with 10 bases between. The CDR3 totals 15 residues. Germline V CDR1 and CDR2: MNHNS, SASEGT. The CDR3 coding sequence is TGTGCCAGCAGTGAAGTCAGCTCGGGCTCCTACGAGCAGTACTTC. It specifies CASSEVSSGSYEQYF.

The chain combines TRBV29-1 with TRBJ2-3; TRBD2 matches 7 bases. Losses at the gene ends were 8 bases for V and 1 base for J; bases not matched to a gene: 6. This CDR3 contains 13 residues. Looked up from germline, CDR1 is SQVTM and CDR2 is ANQGSEA. CDR3 amino acids: CSPGRGCTDTQYF. The DNA for the CDR3 is TGCAGCCCTGGGCGGGGGTGCACAGATACGCAGTATTTT.

This clone was observed a few times. The V and J genes are TRBV28 and TRBJ2-3, with D hard to call. The CDR3 length is 16 residues. Trimming left V 2 bases short and J 2 bases short, with 14 bases between. CDR1 and CDR2 from the germline V gene are MDHEN and SYDVKM. CDR3 sequence (DNA): TGTGCCAGCAGTTTAACCCCCGCGGACCCCACAGATACGCAGTATTTT. Translation gives CASSLTPADPTDTQYF.

There are a few counts of this clone. The chain joins TRBV2 to TRBJ1-1; a weak D match, TRBD1 (5 bases). CDR1 and CDR2 from the germline V gene are SNHLY and FYNNEI. CDR3 length: 12 amino acids. Trimming took off 7 bases at V and 4 bases at J, with 10 bases between the two ends. CDR3 nucleotide sequence: TGTGCCAGCAAAGGAGGGACCACTGAAGCTTTCTTT. It specifies CASKGGTTEAFF.

This clone has just one count. The rearrangement links TRBV28 to TRBJ1-1; D unresolved. Germline values: CDR1 MDHEN, CDR2 SYDVKM. The CDR3 covers 12 residues. V lost 3 bases, J lost 3 bases, and 5 bases lay in between. The CDR3 region is CASSFTDTEAFF. The CDR3 coding sequence is TGTGCCAGCAGTTTTACAGACACTGAAGCTTTCTTT.

The count of this clone is one. The chain employs TRBV19 and TRBJ1-5, with D possibly being TRBD1 (6 bases). V was pared by 6 bases and J by 3 bases, with 12 bases between. This CDR3 region has 14 residues. Germline CDR1 and CDR2: LNHDA and SQIVND (reference sequence). This CDR3 is CASRRRDNNQPQHF. CDR3 nucleotides: TGTGCCAGTAGACGTCGGGACAACAATCAGCCCCAGCATTTT.

The genes are TRBV7-9 and TRBJ1-1, with 8 bases aligning to TRBD1. The germline V gene has CDR1 SEHNR and CDR2 FQNEAQ (reference sequence). With V trimmed by 5 bases and J by 7 bases, 3 bases remained unmatched. This CDR3 has 12 residues. CDR3 bases: TGTGCCAGCAGCCGGACAGGGTATGAAGCTTTCTTT. This sequence encodes CASSRTGYEAFF.

This clone was observed a few times. The V call is TRBV2, the J call TRBJ2-1; TRBD2 matches 10 bases. Trimming cost V 4 bases and J 5 bases; bases outside gene matches: 5. The CDR3 extends over 15 amino acids. Germline V CDR1 and CDR2: SNHLY, FYNNEI. The CDR3 loop reads CASSGLAGADNEQFF. DNA for the CDR3: TGTGCCAGCAGTGGGCTAGCGGGAGCTGACAATGAGCAGTTCTTC.

The chain has TRBV15 and TRBJ2-7; 8 nucleotides align to TRBD2. Germline lookup yields CDR1 LNHNV and CDR2 YYDKDF (reference sequence). CDR3 length: 15 amino acids. V shed 3 bases, J shed 8 bases, and the junction held 12 bases outside the gene matches. CDR3 sequence (DNA): TGTGCCACCAGCAGTTTTATGTCGGCGGGAGGTCAGCAGTACTTC. Translated, it gives CATSSFMSAGGQQYF.

Concerning this clone: The same CDR3 arises from other DNA sequences in this sample as well. The chain combines TRBV19 with TRBJ1-1; 9 bases align to TRBD1. V lost 5 bases, J lost 5 bases, and 6 bases stayed unmatched. Per the germline V gene, CDR1 is LNHDA and CDR2 is SQIVND (reference sequence). This CDR3 spans 14 amino acids. DNA for the CDR3: TGTGCCAGTAGTCCGACAGGGGGAAGAACTGAAGCTTTCTTT. This encodes CASSPTGGRTEAFF.

This sequence joins TRBV28 and TRBJ2-3; D gene unclear. The CDR3 length is 14 residues. The germline gives CDR1 MDHEN, CDR2 SYDVKM. The V gene lost 4 bases and the J gene lost 0 bases, with 8 bases spanning the gap. CDR3 residues: CASSSSLSTDTQYF. The DNA for the CDR3 is TGTGCCAGCAGTTCCAGCCTGAGCACAGATACGCAGTATTTT.

The genes are TRBV14 and TRBJ2-2; D is unclear. V lost 4 bases and J 0 bases, leaving 9 bases between the germline ends. CDR3 length: 15 residues. Germline CDR1 SGHDN, CDR2 FVKESK. This CDR3 reads CASSPTTANTGELFF. Here the CDR3 DNA reads TGTGCCAGCAGCCCTACAACAGCGAACACCGGGGAGCTGTTTTTT. The full variable domain, its missing parts supplied by reference TRBV14 and TRBJ2-2, is EAGVTQFPSHSVIEKGQTVTLRCDPISGHDNLYWYRRVMGKEIKFLLHFVKESKQDESGMPNNRFLAERTGGTYSTLKVQPAELEDSGVYFCASSPTTANTGELFFGEGSRLTVL.

V and J are TRBV14 and TRBJ2-7; D unclear. Trimming removed 9 bases from V and 4 bases from J, with 13 bases in between. The length of the CDR3 is 12 residues. The germline CDR1 and CDR2 sequences are SGHDN and FVKESK. Here the CDR3 reads CASNPPFYEQYF. The CDR3 nucleotides read TGTGCCAGTAACCCCCCTTTTTACGAGCAGTACTTC.

The chain links TRBV2 to TRBJ1-1; possibly TRBD1 for D (6 bases). CDR1 is SNHLY, CDR2 FYNNEI, per germline. V was shortened by 4 bases and J by 0 bases, with 6 bases between the two germline ends. The CDR3 is made up of 13 amino acids. The CDR3 here is CASSGDMNTEAFF. Here the CDR3 DNA reads TGTGCCAGCAGTGGGGACATGAACACTGAAGCTTTCTTT.

The rearrangement joins TRBV5-1 to TRBJ2-7, with 8 positions matching TRBD2. The germline V gene has CDR1 SGHRS and CDR2 YFSETQ. The CDR3 has 13 amino acids. The ends lost 5 bases at V and 5 bases at J; junction bases unmatched: 6. CDR3 sequence reads: CASSPSGSHEQYF. The CDR3 DNA follows: TGCGCCAGCAGTCCCAGCGGGAGCCACGAGCAGTACTTC.

This clone was detected only a few times. For the CDR3, the DNA is TGCGCCAGCAGCTCGAACAGGGGGCGAGGCCCAGATACGCAGTATTTT. Its translation: CASSSNRGRGPDTQYF. The V gene is TRBV5-1, the J gene TRBJ2-3; TRBD1 agrees at 9 bases. Germline CDR1 SGHRS, CDR2 YFSETQ. CDR3 length: 16 residues. V shed 3 bases, J shed 4 bases, and the junction held 9 bases outside the gene matches.

In its sample, this clone was seen once. J is TRBJ2-1 and V is TRBV10-1, with 11 bases lining up with TRBD1. After removal of 3 bases from V and 0 bases from J, the junction contained 10 bases not matched to a gene. This CDR3 is built from 19 residues. Germline V gene sequence: CDR1 WNHNN, CDR2 SYGVQD (reference sequence). This chain's CDR3 is CASSDFGQGALSSYNEQFF. As DNA, the CDR3 is TGCGCCAGCAGTGATTTCGGACAGGGGGCTTTGAGCTCCTACAATGAGCAGTTCTTC.

The table lists this clone with a count of one. The chain combines TRBV6-6 with TRBJ1-5; no reliable D call. The CDR3 totals 13 residues. The V gene lost 2 bases and the J gene lost 9 bases, with 11 bases spanning the gap. Germline-derived CDR1 and CDR2 are MNHNY and SVGAGI (reference sequence). This CDR3 reads CASSYQDPPPQHF. The CDR3, as DNA: TGTGCCAGCAGTTACCAGGACCCTCCGCCCCAGCATTTT.

The gene calls are TRBV6-5 and TRBJ1-6; D is perhaps TRBD1 (6 bases). This CDR3 has 14 residues. V lost 6 bases and J 7 bases, leaving 13 bases between the germline ends. Germline CDR1 and CDR2: MNHEY and SVGAGI. The CDR3 spells CASRRQAGNSPLHF. In nucleotides, the CDR3 is TGTGCCAGCAGAAGACAGGCGGGAAATTCACCCCTCCACTTT.

A single count supports this clone. The CDR3 loop reads CASSVVDVGTEAFF. The CDR3 DNA reads as TGTGCCAGCAGCGTAGTGGACGTAGGCACTGAAGCTTTCTTT. This rearrangement joins TRBV9 to TRBJ1-1; D unresolved. Germline values: CDR1 SGDLS, CDR2 YYNGEE. CDR3 size: 14 residues. Trimming took 0 bases from V and 4 from J, leaving 10 bases between them.

The rearrangement joins TRBV27 to TRBJ1-2; D remains unclear. Deletions cut 10 bases from V and 4 bases from J, with 10 bases between. The CDR3 loop spans 11 amino acids. Germline loops: CDR1 MNHEY, CDR2 SMNVEV (reference sequence). The CDR3 reads CATGVGYGYTF. In nucleotides, the CDR3 is TGTGCCACCGGGGTTGGCTATGGCTACACCTTC.

V gene TRBV15 combines with J gene TRBJ2-1; 7 bases line up with TRBD1. Trimming took 5 bases from V and 6 from J; bases not matched to a gene: 10. The germline V gene encodes CDR1 LNHNV and CDR2 YYDKDF (reference sequence). The CDR3 is 15 amino acids. CDR3 sequence reads: CATSPRAGGVNEQFF. DNA of the CDR3: TGTGCCACCAGCCCCCGGGCAGGGGGTGTCAATGAGCAGTTCTTC. The full variable domain, completed using reference TRBV15 and TRBJ2-1, is DAMVIQNPRYQVTQFGKPVTLSCSQTLNHNVMYWYQQKSSQAPKLLFHYYDKDFNNEADTPDNFQSRRPNTSFCFLDIRSPGLGDTAMYLCATSPRAGGVNEQFFGPGTRLTVL.

Concerning this clone itself: An end of the junction differs from the germline gene, which may be a read error. Here the CDR3 reads CASSNPGDTEAFF. The CDR3 DNA sequence: TGTGCCAGTAGTAACCCAGGGGACACCGAAGCTTTCTTT. This chain joins TRBV19 and TRBJ1-1, with D possibly matching TRBD1 (6 bases). The CDR3 covers 13 residues. CDR1 is LNHDA and CDR2 is SQIVND in the germline V gene (reference sequence).

V gene TRBV5-1 combines with J gene TRBJ1-3; TRBD1 matches at 9 bases. The V segment lost 3 bases and the J segment 6 bases; nucleotides outside the gene matches: 7. The CDR3 contains 15 residues. Germline assignment: CDR1 SGHRS and CDR2 YFSETQ. This CDR3 is CASSSRTGDSNTIYF. CDR3 nucleotide sequence: TGCGCCAGCAGCTCTCGGACAGGGGATTCAAACACCATATATTTT.

This chain connects TRBV5-1 to TRBJ2-7, with TRBD1 identical over 10 bases. J lost 2 bases, V lost 0 bases, and 2 bases had no gene match. Germline loops: CDR1 SGHRS, CDR2 YFSETQ. This CDR3 has 15 amino acids. CDR3 loop: CASSLGDRGAYEQYF. As DNA, the CDR3 is TGCGCCAGCAGCTTGGGGGACAGGGGTGCCTACGAGCAGTACTTC.